Given below is one T cell receptor beta chain in context. No antigen is known for it. Whereas donors were nominally healthy upon sampling, unrecorded immune exposures were probable. The sample is drawn from a study of cytomegalovirus exposure and HLA in healthy donors. General study results and limits: Under in vitro conditions, a few CMV-associated chains were confirmed as specific for CMV antigens.

V was pared by 3 bases and J by 8 bases, with 17 bases between. This CDR3 contains 15 residues. The germline V gene has CDR1 WSHSY and CDR2 SAAADI. The PCR employed 60 Vbeta primers together with 13 Jbeta primers. Assay: immunoSEQ multiplex PCR; the TCRdb copy retains only in-frame clones and omits some. Among around 150,000 clones listed, 80% to 85% were seen once. The V call is TRBV10-2, the J call TRBJ2-1; D may be TRBD2 (6 bases). Sequencing was done on a sample of PBMCs. This sequence was found in a male donor in good health and CMV-seronegative. CDR3 DNA sequence: TGCGCCAGCAGTGATGGGGGGATCTTATCCCATGAGCAGTTCTTC. Translated, it gives CASSDGGILSHEQFF.